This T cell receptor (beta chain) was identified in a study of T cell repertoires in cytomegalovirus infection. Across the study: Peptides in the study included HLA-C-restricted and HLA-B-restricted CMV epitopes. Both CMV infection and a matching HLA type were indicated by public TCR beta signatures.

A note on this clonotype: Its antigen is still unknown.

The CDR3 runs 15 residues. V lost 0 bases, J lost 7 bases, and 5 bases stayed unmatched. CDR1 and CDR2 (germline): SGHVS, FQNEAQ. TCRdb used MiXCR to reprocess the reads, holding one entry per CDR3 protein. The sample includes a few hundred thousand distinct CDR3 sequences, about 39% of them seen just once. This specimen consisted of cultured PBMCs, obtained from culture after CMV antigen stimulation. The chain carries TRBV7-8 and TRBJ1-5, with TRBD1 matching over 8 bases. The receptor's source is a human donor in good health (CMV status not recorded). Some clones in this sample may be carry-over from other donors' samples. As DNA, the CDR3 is TGTGCCAGCAGCTTAGCCCCGGGACAGGTCCAGCCCCAGCATTTT. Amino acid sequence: CASSLAPGQVQPQHF.